The rows below give T cell receptor beta chains drawn from one sample of a study of cytomegalovirus exposure and HLA in healthy donors. The method was immunoSEQ multiplex PCR; TCRdb's version includes in-frame clones alone and lacks a portion of them. The sample lists 230,000 or so clones, about 93% occurring once. The source material was PBMCs. The receptors derive from a girl aged 2-10 years in good health and CMV-seronegative. The CDR3 runs from the conserved cysteine through the conserved F or W. The D gene is left open where the match is weak. Rows may omit the clone size; those that give it use once, few, many or a size class.

.	.	TRBV7-2	TRBJ1-1	TGTGCCAGCAGCTTAGAGTATGGGCTGAACACTGAAGCTTTCTTT	CASSLEYGLNTEAFF
few	.	TRBV6-1	TRBJ1-4	TGTGCCAGCAGTGACCGTAAAGGAGGAACTAATGAAAAACTGTTTTTT	CASSDRKGGTNEKLFF
.	TRBD2	TRBV19	TRBJ2-3	TGTGCCAGTAGTTCGGCGGGGGGAGGCACAGATACGCAGTATTTT	CASSSAGGGTDTQYF
.	TRBD2	TRBV5-1	TRBJ2-3	TGCGCCAGCAGCTGGGGGGGACTAGCGGGATCAGATACGCAGTATTTT	CASSWGGLAGSDTQYF
.	.	TRBV5-1	TRBJ1-2	TGCGCCAGCAGCTTTGGCACCAGGACAGCCAACTATGGCTACACCTTC	CASSFGTRTANYGYTF
.	TRBD2	TRBV7-8	TRBJ2-1	TGTGCCAGCAGCTTAAGCGGGGCGAACTACAATGAGCAGTTCTTC	CASSLSGANYNEQFF
.	TRBD1	TRBV27	TRBJ2-7	TGTGCCAGCAGTTTCAAGGGGGCTGACTACGAGCAGTACTTC	CASSFKGADYEQYF
.	TRBD2	TRBV11-2	TRBJ2-3	TGTGCCAGCAGTCCTCGACTAGCGGGATTATCAGATACGCAGTATTTT	CASSPRLAGLSDTQYF
.	TRBD1	TRBV30	TRBJ1-1	TGTGCCTGGAGCGGAGGGACAGGGAACACTGAAGCTTTCTTT	CAWSGGTGNTEAFF
few	TRBD2	TRBV30	TRBJ2-3	TGTGCCTGGTCTAGCGGTAGCACAGATACGCAGTATTTT	CAWSSGSTDTQYF
.	TRBD2	TRBV5-1	TRBJ2-4	TGCGCCAGCAGCCCATTTAGCGGGAGGGCCAAAAACATTCAGTACTTC	CASSPFSGRAKNIQYF
.	.	TRBV27	TRBJ2-3	TGTGCCAGCAGTTTATCGAGGGTCTCAGGCACAGATACGCAGTATTTT	CASSLSRVSGTDTQYF
.	.	TRBV15	TRBJ2-1	TGTGCCACCAGCCTCGGAGGCCTGACTGAGCAGTTCTTC	CATSLGGLTEQFF
.	TRBD2	TRBV27	TRBJ2-1	TGTGCCAGCGGAAAAGCGGGAGGCCACTACAATGAGCAGTTCTTC	CASGKAGGHYNEQFF
.	.	TRBV2	TRBJ2-7	TGTGCCAGCAGTGGGCTCGAGCAGTACTTC	CASSGLEQYF
.	.	TRBV20-1	TRBJ1-2	TGCAGTGCTAGAAAAGCTTACGGCTACACCTTC	CSARKAYGYTF
.	TRBD2	TRBV19	TRBJ2-5	TGTGCCAGTAGTATTGTCATTCAGCGGGGGGGCCGGGAGACCCAGTACTTC	CASSIVIQRGGRETQYF
.	.	TRBV27	TRBJ1-2	TGTGCCAGCAGTTTAAGGGGTGGCTATGGCTACACCTTC	CASSLRGGYGYTF
.	.	TRBV29-1	TRBJ1-1	TGCAGCGTTAATGGACAGTTTGGCACTGAAGCTTTCTTT	CSVNGQFGTEAFF
.	TRBD1	TRBV5-8	TRBJ1-2	TGTGCCAGCAGCTTGCTCCCGGGACAGTCCCTGGGTGGCTACACCTTC	CASSLLPGQSLGGYTF
.	.	TRBV7-6	TRBJ1-4	TGTGCCAGCAGCTTAAGAGGGGGAACTAATGAAAAACTGTTTTTT	CASSLRGGTNEKLFF
.	.	TRBV4-1	TRBJ2-3	TGCGCCAGCAGCCAAGCCCATCTAGAACGCACAGATACGCAGTATTTT	CASSQAHLERTDTQYF
.	.	TRBV6-1	TRBJ1-1	TGTGCCAGCAGTCCTATCCCGACAGTGAACACTGAAGCTTTCTTT	CASSPIPTVNTEAFF
once	.	TRBV14	TRBJ2-7	TGTGCCAGCAGCCAAGCGCCGGTAGCTTACGAGCAGTACTTC	CASSQAPVAYEQYF
.	TRBD2	TRBV28	TRBJ2-5	TGTGCCAGCAGTCGCCGACTAGCGGGGGGGCGAGGGGACCAGTACTTC	CASSRRLAGGRGDQYF
.	.	TRBV7-9	TRBJ1-3	TGTGCCAGCAGTTTCGCCGGCAGGCCTGGAAACACCATATATTTT	CASSFAGRPGNTIYF
.	TRBD1	TRBV5-1	TRBJ2-7	TGCGCCAGCAGCACGGGACAGGGAGGTTACGAGCAGTACTTC	CASSTGQGGYEQYF
once	.	TRBV19	TRBJ1-5	TGTGCCAGTAGCGGCACTTGGGCCAGCAATCAGCCCCAGCATTTT	CASSGTWASNQPQHF
.	TRBD1	TRBV5-4	TRBJ2-1	TGTGCCAGCAGTATTAAGACAGGGGGGATCGACAATGAGCAGTTCTTC	CASSIKTGGIDNEQFF
.	.	TRBV5-1	TRBJ1-1	TGCGCCAGCAGCTTGGAGTGGGGAGGCACTGAAGCTTTCTTT	CASSLEWGGTEAFF
.	TRBD1	TRBV5-6	TRBJ2-5	TGTGCCAGCAGCTTTCCTTCTGGGACAGGGGGAGAGACCCAGTACTTC	CASSFPSGTGGETQYF
.	TRBD1	TRBV2	TRBJ1-1	TGTGCCAGCAGGAGCCGGGCAGGGGGGAACACTGAAGCTTTCTTT	CASRSRAGGNTEAFF
once	.	TRBV10-3	TRBJ1-1	TGTGCCATCAGTGAAAAACAGAACACTGAAGCTTTCTTT	CAISEKQNTEAFF
.	TRBD1	TRBV27	TRBJ2-7	TGTGCCAGCAGTCTGACAGGGGGGGCCTACGAGCAGTACTTC	CASSLTGGAYEQYF
.	.	TRBV19	TRBJ2-5	TGTGCCAGTACCTCCCGTGGGGGGAAGGAAGAGACCCAGTACTTC	CASTSRGGKEETQYF
.	.	TRBV6-6	TRBJ2-7	TGTGCCAGCAGTTACAGGACTACTCTGTCGAACGAGCAGTACTTC	CASSYRTTLSNEQYF
.	TRBD1	TRBV7-9	TRBJ2-6	TGTGCCAGCAGCTTAGCGCCGGGACAGGGGTTGACTGGGGCCAACGTCCTGACTTTC	CASSLAPGQGLTGANVLTF
.	.	TRBV27	TRBJ2-5	TGTGCCAGCAGTGGGCCCTCCCAGACCCAGTACTTC	CASSGPSQTQYF
.	.	TRBV10-3	TRBJ1-1	TGTGCCATCAGCCGACAGAGAACTATGAACACTGAAGCTTTCTTT	CAISRQRTMNTEAFF
.	TRBD2	TRBV4-1	TRBJ2-4	TGCGCCAGCAGCCAAGAATATGGGACTAATCAGTACTTC	CASSQEYGTNQYF
.	.	TRBV5-8	TRBJ2-5	TGTGCCAGCAGCTTGACAGGGTTTGAGATGGAGACCCAGTACTTC	CASSLTGFEMETQYF
.	TRBD2	TRBV4-1	TRBJ2-1	TGCGCCAGCAGCCAAGATCGGGCTAGCGGGAAGTTAGATGAGCAGTTCTTC	CASSQDRASGKLDEQFF
.	.	TRBV7-3	TRBJ2-1	TGTGCCAGCGGGTCAGTGGGACAAAATTACAATGAGCAGTTCTTC	CASGSVGQNYNEQFF
.	TRBD1	TRBV4-1	TRBJ2-5	TGCGCCAGCAGCCTCCCGGACAGGGGTGAGACCCAGTACTTC	CASSLPDRGETQYF
.	.	TRBV27	TRBJ1-2	TGTGCCAGCAGCCCACTGGGCAGGGAGGGCTATGGCTACACCTTC	CASSPLGREGYGYTF
.	TRBD1	TRBV11-2	TRBJ2-5	TGTGCCAGCAGCTTAGAAGGCGGGGGGACAGGGGGCGTAGAGACCCAGTACTTC	CASSLEGGGTGGVETQYF
.	TRBD1	TRBV10-1	TRBJ2-2	TGCGCCAGCAGTGAGGGGGACAGGGACACCGGGGAGCTGTTTTTT	CASSEGDRDTGELFF
.	.	TRBV7-9	TRBJ2-7	TGTGCCAGCAGTTGGGGGGGAAGGGGGGACGAGCAGTACTTC	CASSWGGRGDEQYF
.	.	TRBV21-1	TRBJ2-3	TGTGCCAGCAGCAAACCGGTAGCGGGGGGCCCTGATACGCAGTATTTT	CASSKPVAGGPDTQYF
.	.	TRBV15	TRBJ1-1	TGTGCCACCAGCCTCCCTTGGGGAGGCACTGAAGCTTTCTTT	CATSLPWGGTEAFF
.	.	TRBV30	TRBJ2-7	TGTGCCTGGAGTATCGGCGGGGTGGGGAACAATGTCTACGAGCAGTACTTC	CAWSIGGVGNNVYEQYF
.	.	TRBV28	TRBJ2-7	TGTGCCAGCAGTTTTGTCTCCAGCTCCTACGAGCAGTACTTC	CASSFVSSSYEQYF
.	.	TRBV28	TRBJ2-7	TGTGCCAGCGTACGGACACCGTCCTACGAGCAGTACTTC	CASVRTPSYEQYF
.	.	TRBV7-9	TRBJ1-2	TGTGCCAGCAGCTTCATCGGAGGGAGCTACACCTTC	CASSFIGGSYTF
.	TRBD1	TRBV20-1	TRBJ1-2	TGCAGTGCCAACAGGGGGCTGGGCTACACCTTC	CSANRGLGYTF
.	.	TRBV28	TRBJ1-3	TGTGCCACCGTTTCCTGGGGCACCTCTGGAAACACCATATATTTT	CATVSWGTSGNTIYF
.	.	TRBV25-1	TRBJ1-4	TGTGCCAGCACCGAATTAGGAGTAGAAAAACTGTTTTTT	CASTELGVEKLFF
.	TRBD1	TRBV10-2	TRBJ2-7	TGCGCCAGCAGGGATGTCAGAAGGGACAGGCTCTACGAGCAGTACTTC	CASRDVRRDRLYEQYF
.	TRBD2	TRBV11-2	TRBJ2-5	TGTGCCAGCAGCCCAGTAGCGGGAGTAAAAGAGACCCAGTACTTC	CASSPVAGVKETQYF
.	.	TRBV5-6	TRBJ1-1	TGTGCCAGCAGCTTGAGCCCCCCGGGATTTACTGAAGCTTTCTTT	CASSLSPPGFTEAFF